This T cell receptor beta chain was sequenced during a study of tumor-infiltrating lymphocytes in primary liver carcinoma. Study observations and caveats: Being bulk and unsorted, samples allowed no CD4+ and CD8+ repertoire comparison.

This clonotype was observed a single time. Antigen: not known. TCR beta cDNA was made from 450 to 600 ng total RNA with a constant-region primer. Slightly modified ARM-PCR served as the procedure for the TCR beta libraries. These libraries came from three rounds of nested multiplex PCR. The first two PCR rounds, around 10 cycles each, used TRBV1-TRBV30 forward primers and a C-beta reverse primer. TCRdb independently ran MiXCR on the multiplex PCR reads; one entry per CDR3 protein. The table records 250,000 to 350,000 distinct CDR3 sequences, approximately 54% of them present only once. The J segment lost 6 bases and the V segment lost 9 bases, leaving 11 bases of the junction unmatched. The germline V gene encodes CDR1 MDHEN and CDR2 SYDVKM. CDR3 length equals 15 residues. Blood RNA was derived from unsorted whole blood, and germline DNA was extracted too.

The clonotype originates from a woman between 25 and 40 years old with primary liver carcinoma and hepatitis B virus infection. The chain is built from TRBV28 and TRBJ2-4; 10 positions agree with TRBD2. Sequenced input: peripheral blood. The CDR3 region is CARTSGRARLNIQYF. The CDR3 DNA reads as TGTGCCAGGACCAGCGGGAGGGCACGGTTAAACATTCAGTACTTC.